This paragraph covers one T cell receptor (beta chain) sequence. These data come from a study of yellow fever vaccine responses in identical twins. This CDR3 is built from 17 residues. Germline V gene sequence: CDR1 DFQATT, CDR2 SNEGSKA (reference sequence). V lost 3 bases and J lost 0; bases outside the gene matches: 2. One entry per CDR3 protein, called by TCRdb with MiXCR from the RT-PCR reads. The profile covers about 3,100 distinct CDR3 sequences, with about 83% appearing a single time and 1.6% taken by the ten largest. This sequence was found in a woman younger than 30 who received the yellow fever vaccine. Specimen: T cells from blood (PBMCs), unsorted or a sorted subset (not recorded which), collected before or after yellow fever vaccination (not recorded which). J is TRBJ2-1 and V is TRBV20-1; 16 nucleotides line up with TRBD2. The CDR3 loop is CSARGLAGGSSYNEQFF. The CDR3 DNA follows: TGCAGTGCTAGGGGACTAGCGGGAGGGAGCTCCTACAATGAGCAGTTCTTC.